The rows below give T cell receptor beta chains drawn from one sample of a study of shared clonotypes between healthy human individuals. The repertoire was sequenced with immunoSEQ multiplex PCR; TCRdb's copy has only in-frame clones and lacks some. The table includes about 300,000 clones, roughly 70% detected once. Sequenced material: memory CD4+ T cells sorted from blood. Receptor source: a young man in good health. The CDR3 runs from the conserved cysteine through the conserved F or W. The order of the fields is V gene, J gene, CDR3 protein.

TRBV9	TRBJ2-5	CASSPRQEQETQYF
TRBV5-4	TRBJ2-1	CASSPEGLSYNEQFF
TRBV28	TRBJ1-2	CASSLVSRGKGYTF
TRBV7-9	TRBJ1-5	CASSSTTGQGLSNQPQHF
TRBV14	TRBJ1-1	CASNNGMNTEAFF
TRBV18	TRBJ2-3	CASSGVAGYDTQYF
TRBV6-5	TRBJ1-2	CASSSTAGRIYGYTF
TRBV6-6	TRBJ2-5	CASKGREKTQYF
TRBV10-1	TRBJ2-7	CASSVPGSYEQYF
TRBV5-1	TRBJ1-4	CASSLVALGGRGEKLFF
TRBV5-1	TRBJ1-2	CASSGRLSYGYTF
TRBV29-1	TRBJ2-7	CSVGTRYEQYF
TRBV7-9	TRBJ2-7	CASSLEAGAHEQYF
TRBV4-2	TRBJ2-5	CASSQDRGQETQYF
TRBV19	TRBJ1-3	CASSIGGFSGNTIYF
TRBV18	TRBJ1-5	CASSSHSNQPQHF
TRBV5-1	TRBJ2-1	CASSLGVAGVNEQFF
TRBV5-6	TRBJ1-1	CASSWTASTEAFF
TRBV11-2	TRBJ2-1	CASSLSFRGRLGEQFF
TRBV29-1	TRBJ1-1	CSVAFGLNTEAFF
TRBV9	TRBJ1-3	CASSVTSMAGSGNTIYF
TRBV28	TRBJ2-5	CASSPPRLGRETQYF
TRBV7-9	TRBJ1-2	CASSLTHRQENYGYTF
TRBV7-2	TRBJ1-2	CASSLSTGPYGYTF
TRBV2	TRBJ2-5	CASGGSLGRSTQYF
TRBV18	TRBJ2-3	CASSLTRDTQYF
TRBV15	TRBJ2-5	CATTLAGGVQETQYF
TRBV28	TRBJ2-7	CASSLPGTGYRYF
TRBV11-2	TRBJ1-3	CASSHPGLSSGNTIYF
TRBV5-1	TRBJ1-1	CASSEQDVNTEAFF
TRBV5-1	TRBJ1-2	CASRDRVSANYGYTF
TRBV7-8	TRBJ2-7	CASSLNSQGPSYEQYF
TRBV5-4	TRBJ2-5	CASSLPSGISMETQYF
TRBV2	TRBJ2-3	CASRPIGGTGTDTQYF
TRBV30	TRBJ2-6	CAWSDRGFSGANVLTF
TRBV5-1	TRBJ2-1	CASSFDSGLAGDEQFF
TRBV5-5	TRBJ2-2	CASSSRDRETGELFF
TRBV7-9	TRBJ2-4	CASSTGLATKNIQYF
TRBV7-8	TRBJ2-4	CASSRETGAKNIQYF
TRBV5-6	TRBJ1-4	CASSLEGQGGGKLFF